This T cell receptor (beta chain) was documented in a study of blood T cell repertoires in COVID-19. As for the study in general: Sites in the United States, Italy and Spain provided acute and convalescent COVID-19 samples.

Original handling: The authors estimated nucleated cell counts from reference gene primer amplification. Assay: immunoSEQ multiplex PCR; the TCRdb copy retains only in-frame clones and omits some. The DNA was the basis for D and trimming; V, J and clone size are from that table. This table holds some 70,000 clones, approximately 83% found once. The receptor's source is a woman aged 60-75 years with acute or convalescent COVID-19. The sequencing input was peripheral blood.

CDR3 region: CASSRGRGSTEAFF. The DNA for the CDR3 is TGTGCCAGCAGCCGGGGCAGGGGATCCACTGAAGCTTTCTTT. The rearrangement uses TRBV7-2 and TRBJ1-1; possibly TRBD1 for D (6 bases). The CDR3 runs to 14 residues. Trimming shortened V by 5 bases and J by 4 bases, and 14 bases separated the two germline ends. Germline CDR1 and CDR2: SGHTA and FQGNSA.